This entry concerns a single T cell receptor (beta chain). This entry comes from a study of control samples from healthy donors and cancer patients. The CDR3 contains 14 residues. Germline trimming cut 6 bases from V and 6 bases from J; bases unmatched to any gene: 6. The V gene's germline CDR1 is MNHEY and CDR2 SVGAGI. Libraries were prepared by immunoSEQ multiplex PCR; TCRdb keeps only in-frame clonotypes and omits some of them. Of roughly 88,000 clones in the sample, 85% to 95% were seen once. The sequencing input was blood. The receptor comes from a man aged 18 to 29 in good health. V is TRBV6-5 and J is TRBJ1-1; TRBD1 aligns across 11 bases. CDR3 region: CASSRGQGAAEAFF. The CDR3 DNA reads TGTGCCAGCAGCCGCGGACAGGGGGCAGCTGAAGCTTTCTTT.